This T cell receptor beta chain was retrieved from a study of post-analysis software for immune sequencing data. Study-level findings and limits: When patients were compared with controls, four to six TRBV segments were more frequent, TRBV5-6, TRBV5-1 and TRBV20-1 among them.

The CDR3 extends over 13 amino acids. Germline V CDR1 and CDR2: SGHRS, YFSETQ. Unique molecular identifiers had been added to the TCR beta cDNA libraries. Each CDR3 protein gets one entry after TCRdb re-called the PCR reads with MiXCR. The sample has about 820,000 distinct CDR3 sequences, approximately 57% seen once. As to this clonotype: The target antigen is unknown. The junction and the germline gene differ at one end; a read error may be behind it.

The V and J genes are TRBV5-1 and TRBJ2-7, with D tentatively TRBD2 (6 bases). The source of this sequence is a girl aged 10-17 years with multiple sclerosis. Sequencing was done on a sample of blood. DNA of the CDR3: TGCGCCAGCAGCCGGGACTCTTCCTACAAGCAGTACTTC. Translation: CASSRDSSYKQYF.